These T cell receptor beta chains were read from a single sample in a study of shared clonotypes between healthy human individuals. Profiling relied on immunoSEQ multiplex PCR, and the TCRdb table lists in-frame clones only, not all of them. The data show about 960,000 clones, with over 60% seen just once and approximately 1.5% held by the top ten. Sequenced sample: memory CD4+ T cells sorted from blood. The receptors were sampled from a man aged 18-30 years in good health. Both conserved end residues are part of each CDR3. The D gene is left open where the match is weak. The size entry is marked missing in some rows and otherwise reads once, few, many or a size class.

j_call clone_size cdr3_length d_call v_call cdr3_aa cdr3_nt
TRBJ2-2 - 13 - TRBV9 CASSVLETGELFF TGTGCCAGCAGCGTACTCGAGACCGGGGAGCTGTTTTTT
TRBJ2-7 - 14 TRBD1 TRBV6-1 CASTTGGASYEQYF TGTGCCAGCACCACAGGGGGCGCCTCCTACGAGCAGTACTTC
TRBJ2-7 - 14 TRBD1 TRBV5-1 CASSAGQGTSGQYF TGCGCCAGCAGCGCCGGACAGGGTACATCAGGGCAGTACTTC
TRBJ2-1 few 16 TRBD2 TRBV18 CASSPPLAGGLLEQFF TGTGCCAGCTCACCCCCACTAGCGGGGGGGCTTCTTGAGCAGTTCTTC
TRBJ1-1 - 15 TRBD1 TRBV2 CASSGVGQGHTEAFF TGTGCCAGCAGTGGAGTGGGACAGGGACACACTGAAGCTTTCTTT
TRBJ1-1 - 15 - TRBV18 CASSPGSRQGDEAFF TGTGCCAGCTCACCAGGGTCCCGCCAGGGAGATGAAGCTTTCTTT
TRBJ2-7 - 13 - TRBV7-2 CASSAGNPYEQYF TGTGCCAGCAGCGCCGGGAACCCCTACGAGCAGTACTTC
TRBJ1-1 - 13 TRBD1 TRBV12-5 CASGWTGNTEAFF TGTGCTAGTGGATGGACAGGAAACACTGAAGCTTTCTTT
TRBJ1-1 few 14 - TRBV25-1 CASSSNRENTEAFF TGTGCCAGCAGCTCAAACAGGGAGAACACTGAAGCTTTCTTT
TRBJ2-2 - 14 - TRBV27 CASSSSLATGELFF TGTGCCAGCAGTTCGTCTCTAGCCACCGGGGAGCTGTTTTTT
TRBJ1-2 - 16 - TRBV6-6 CASSHIAAAGLRGYTF TGTGCCTCATCACACATTGCCGCTGCAGGATTGCGAGGCTACACCTTC
TRBJ2-3 - 12 - TRBV7-9 CASSPPRDTQYF TGTGCCAGCAGCCCCCCCCGAGATACGCAGTATTTT
TRBJ2-3 few 16 TRBD2 TRBV6-6 CASSYAGGGQTDTQYF TGTGCCAGCAGTTACGCGGGCGGGGGGCAAACAGATACGCAGTATTTT
TRBJ1-2 - 17 TRBD1 TRBV30 CAWSVTRGTGQNYGYTF TGTGCCTGGAGTGTCACGAGGGGGACAGGGCAGAACTATGGCTACACCTTC
TRBJ2-4 - 16 TRBD2 TRBV4-3 CASSQDLGPGGNIQYF TGCGCCAGCAGCCAAGATTTAGGTCCGGGAGGAAACATTCAGTACTTC
TRBJ2-3 - 18 TRBD2 TRBV9 CASSVGLAGGPSTDTQYF TGTGCCAGCAGCGTGGGACTAGCGGGAGGTCCTAGCACAGATACGCAGTATTTT
TRBJ2-5 - 14 - TRBV6-6 CASSYREEGGTQYF TGTGCCAGCAGTTATCGTGAGGAGGGTGGGACCCAGTACTTC
TRBJ2-5 once 12 - TRBV18 CASAADFKAQYF TGTGCCAGCGCGGCAGATTTTAAGGCCCAGTACTTC
TRBJ1-1 - 15 - TRBV11-2 CASSSLKALGTEAFF TGTGCCAGCAGCTCCCTTAAGGCCCTCGGCACTGAAGCTTTCTTT
TRBJ2-2 - 17 TRBD2 TRBV30 CAWRVSGSTLNTGELFF TGTGCCTGGAGGGTTAGCGGGAGCACTCTGAACACCGGGGAGCTGTTTTTT
TRBJ1-2 - 13 - TRBV7-2 CASSPDPNYGYTF TGTGCCAGCAGCCCAGACCCTAACTATGGCTACACCTTC
TRBJ1-5 - 17 TRBD1 TRBV28 CASSPMFGTGDDQPQHF TGTGCCAGCAGTCCAATGTTCGGGACAGGGGACGATCAGCCCCAGCATTTT
TRBJ1-1 once 13 - TRBV30 CAWSVHLNTEAFF TGTGCCTGGAGTGTACACCTGAACACTGAAGCTTTCTTT
TRBJ2-5 few 19 TRBD2 TRBV7-9 CASSSPSSGRWGYQETQYF TGTGCCAGCAGCTCCCCAAGCAGCGGGAGATGGGGGTACCAAGAGACCCAGTACTTC
TRBJ2-7 - 14 - TRBV5-5 CASSLSSGSYEQYF TGTGCCAGCAGCTTGTCTTCCGGCTCCTACGAGCAGTACTTC
TRBJ2-5 - 13 - TRBV6-1 CASSRQRAETQYF TGTGCCAGCTCTAGACAGCGCGCGGAGACCCAGTACTTC
TRBJ2-7 - 11 - TRBV7-9 CASSSRYEQYF TGTGCCAGCAGCTCGCGTTACGAGCAGTACTTC
TRBJ2-1 - 16 TRBD2 TRBV6-6 CASSYSKAGGPGEQFF TGTGCCAGCAGTTACTCGAAGGCGGGGGGGCCCGGTGAGCAGTTCTTC
TRBJ2-6 - 16 - TRBV6-6 CASSPQTGAGANVLTF TGTGCCAGCAGCCCCCAGACTGGGGCTGGGGCCAACGTCCTGACTTTC
TRBJ2-3 - 16 TRBD2 TRBV2 CASSEDQRESTDTQYF TGTGCCAGCAGTGAAGACCAGCGGGAGAGCACAGATACGCAGTATTTT
TRBJ1-2 - 17 TRBD1 TRBV14 CASSQDLGAPTGAGYTF TGTGCCAGCAGCCAAGATCTGGGGGCCCCGACAGGGGCTGGCTACACCTTC
TRBJ2-5 few 16 - TRBV6-5 CASSYGFGSSQETQYF TGTGCCAGCAGTTACGGTTTCGGGTCTAGCCAAGAGACCCAGTACTTC
TRBJ2-4 - 14 - TRBV7-2 CASSPSLTVAIQYF TGTGCCAGCAGCCCCTCCCTAACTGTCGCCATTCAGTACTTC
TRBJ2-3 - 15 - TRBV5-1 CASSLGRGWGDTQYF TGCGCCAGCAGCTTGGGGAGGGGATGGGGCGATACGCAGTATTTT
TRBJ2-7 few 13 - TRBV29-1 CSATGGGGYEQYF TGCAGCGCTACGGGAGGGGGCGGCTACGAGCAGTACTTC
TRBJ1-6 once 14 TRBD1 TRBV30 CAWSGTGGASPLHF TGTGCCTGGAGCGGGACAGGGGGCGCTTCACCCCTCCACTTT
TRBJ2-3 - 16 TRBD2 TRBV6-6 CASSYGLAGDTDTQYF TGTGCCAGCAGTTACGGACTAGCGGGAGACACAGATACGCAGTATTTT
TRBJ2-7 - 14 - TRBV19 CASSREGLGGEQYF TGTGCCAGTAGCCGAGAGGGGTTAGGCGGCGAGCAGTACTTC
TRBJ2-6 - 18 TRBD2 TRBV4-3 CASSQGRGAESGANVLTF TGCGCCAGCAGCCAAGGGCGGGGGGCCGAGTCTGGGGCCAACGTCCTGACTTTC
TRBJ1-1 - 14 - TRBV30 CAWSRRLINTEAFF TGTGCCTGGAGTCGGAGACTGATCAACACTGAAGCTTTCTTT
TRBJ2-3 - 15 TRBD1 TRBV19 CASSSFTGATDTQYF TGTGCCAGTAGTTCCTTCACAGGGGCCACAGATACGCAGTATTTT
TRBJ2-7 - 12 - TRBV28 CASEGGVGEQYF TGTGCCTCCGAGGGGGGGGTCGGCGAGCAGTACTTC
TRBJ1-3 - 13 - TRBV2 CASNQGSGNTIYF TGTGCCAGCAACCAGGGATCTGGAAACACCATATATTTT
TRBJ2-5 - 16 - TRBV30 CAWRRGFTPYQETQYF TGTGCCTGGCGCCGGGGTTTCACTCCGTACCAAGAGACCCAGTACTTC
TRBJ1-4 - 15 TRBD1 TRBV7-9 CASSPIGTGALRLFF TGTGCCAGCAGCCCCATCGGGACAGGGGCTTTACGGCTGTTTTTT
TRBJ2-7 - 14 - TRBV5-1 CASPRLECTYEQYF TGCGCCAGTCCCCGACTAGAGTGTACCTACGAGCAGTACTTC
TRBJ2-3 - 11 - TRBV2 CASTVGDTQYF TGTGCCAGCACCGTGGGGGATACGCAGTATTTT
TRBJ1-2 - 14 - TRBV7-2 CASSRRGQMEGYTF TGTGCCAGCAGCCGCAGGGGTCAGATGGAAGGCTACACCTTC
TRBJ1-3 - 13 - TRBV19 CASRYLTGNTIYF TGTGCCAGTAGATACCTTACTGGAAACACCATATATTTT
TRBJ1-1 few 12 - TRBV29-1 CSVEKGGTEAFF TGCAGCGTTGAAAAGGGAGGAACTGAAGCTTTCTTT
TRBJ1-2 - 16 TRBD1 TRBV5-1 CASSRSTPTGGYGYTF TGCGCCAGCAGCCGATCAACACCTACAGGGGGCTATGGCTACACCTTC
TRBJ2-7 - 14 TRBD1 TRBV5-5 CASSTGTGPYEQYF TGTGCCAGCAGCACAGGGACAGGACCCTACGAGCAGTACTTC
TRBJ2-7 - 14 - TRBV4-3 CASSQRNGFDEQYF TGCGCCAGCAGCCAAAGGAACGGCTTTGACGAGCAGTACTTC